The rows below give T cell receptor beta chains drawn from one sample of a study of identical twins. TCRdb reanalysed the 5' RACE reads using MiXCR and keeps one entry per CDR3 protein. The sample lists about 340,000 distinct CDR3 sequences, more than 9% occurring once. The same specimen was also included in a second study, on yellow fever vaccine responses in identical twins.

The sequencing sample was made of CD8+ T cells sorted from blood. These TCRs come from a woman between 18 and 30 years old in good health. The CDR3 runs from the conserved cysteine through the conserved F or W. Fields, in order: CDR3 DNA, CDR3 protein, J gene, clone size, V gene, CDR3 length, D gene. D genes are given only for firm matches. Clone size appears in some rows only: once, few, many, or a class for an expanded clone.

CDR3nt: TGTGCCAGCAGTGAGGATCGAGGCAGTGGAGATACGCAGTATTTT; CDR3aa: CASSEDRGSGDTQYF; j_gene: TRBJ2-3; abundance: few; v_gene: TRBV2; len: 15; d_gene: .
CDR3nt: TGCGCCAGCAGCCAAGATTGGGTGACTAGCACAGATACGCAGTATTTT; CDR3aa: CASSQDWVTSTDTQYF; j_gene: TRBJ2-3; abundance: few; v_gene: TRBV4-1; len: 16; d_gene: .
CDR3nt: TGCGCCAGCAGCTTGGAGGCTAGCGGGAGTATTGCAGATACGCAGTATTTT; CDR3aa: CASSLEASGSIADTQYF; j_gene: TRBJ2-3; abundance: many; v_gene: TRBV5-1; len: 17; d_gene: TRBD2
CDR3nt: TGCGCCAGCAGCTTGCTCCGAGGGAACTATGGCTACACCTTC; CDR3aa: CASSLLRGNYGYTF; j_gene: TRBJ1-2; abundance: .; v_gene: TRBV4-1; len: 14; d_gene: .
CDR3nt: TGTGCCACCGCTCAGAAGGACACCGGGGAGCTGTTTTTT; CDR3aa: CATAQKDTGELFF; j_gene: TRBJ2-2; abundance: .; v_gene: TRBV2; len: 13; d_gene: .
CDR3nt: TGCAGTGCCACCGGGACAAGTTACTCTGGAAACACCATATATTTT; CDR3aa: CSATGTSYSGNTIYF; j_gene: TRBJ1-3; abundance: few; v_gene: TRBV20-1; len: 15; d_gene: .
CDR3nt: TGTGCCAGCAGCGTACGAAGTGGCCCAGATACGCAGTATTTT; CDR3aa: CASSVRSGPDTQYF; j_gene: TRBJ2-3; abundance: .; v_gene: TRBV9; len: 14; d_gene: .
CDR3nt: TGTGCCAGCAGAAGTCAGCTCTTAGGGACAGATACGCAGTATTTT; CDR3aa: CASRSQLLGTDTQYF; j_gene: TRBJ2-3; abundance: few; v_gene: TRBV2; len: 15; d_gene: .
CDR3nt: TGCGCCAGCAGCCCTGGAGGGACAGGGGCCTGGGGCGAGCAGTACTTC; CDR3aa: CASSPGGTGAWGEQYF; j_gene: TRBJ2-7; abundance: few; v_gene: TRBV5-1; len: 16; d_gene: TRBD1
CDR3nt: TGTGCCAGCAGCCTATTTAGCGGGGCCCATAATGAGCAGTTCTTC; CDR3aa: CASSLFSGAHNEQFF; j_gene: TRBJ2-1; abundance: .; v_gene: TRBV13; len: 15; d_gene: TRBD2
CDR3nt: TGTGCCAGCAGTATCTGGGGTGGAGGCAATCAGCCCCAGCATTTT; CDR3aa: CASSIWGGGNQPQHF; j_gene: TRBJ1-5; abundance: .; v_gene: TRBV27; len: 15; d_gene: .
CDR3nt: TGCGCCAGCAGCCCAGAAAGGCCTCCCTATGGCTACACCTTC; CDR3aa: CASSPERPPYGYTF; j_gene: TRBJ1-2; abundance: .; v_gene: TRBV4-1; len: 14; d_gene: .
CDR3nt: TGCAGCGGCGGGACAGTCCAACCCTACAATGAGCAGTTCTTC; CDR3aa: CSGGTVQPYNEQFF; j_gene: TRBJ2-1; abundance: .; v_gene: TRBV29-1; len: 14; d_gene: .
CDR3nt: TGTGCCAGCAGCTTAACGAAAGGACTAGCCGACGTCCCCACAGATGGTACGCAGTATTTT; CDR3aa: CASSLTKGLADVPTDGTQYF; j_gene: TRBJ2-3; abundance: few; v_gene: TRBV13; len: 20; d_gene: TRBD2
CDR3nt: TGTGCCAGCAAAGGGGACGGCGGGGAGCTGTTTTTT; CDR3aa: CASKGDGGELFF; j_gene: TRBJ2-2; abundance: few; v_gene: TRBV12-3/TRBV12-4; len: 12; d_gene: .
CDR3nt: TGTGCCAGCAGCTTTGGAGGGGGGGAAGAGACCCAGTACTTC; CDR3aa: CASSFGGGEETQYF; j_gene: TRBJ2-5; abundance: .; v_gene: TRBV7-6; len: 14; d_gene: .
CDR3nt: TGTGCCAGCAGCTTAGCCCCTGCCAGAGAGACCCAGTACTTC; CDR3aa: CASSLAPARETQYF; j_gene: TRBJ2-5; abundance: few; v_gene: TRBV13; len: 14; d_gene: .
CDR3nt: TGTGCCACCAGTGATTTTGCGTCCGGGCCTTGGGGCTACACCTTC; CDR3aa: CATSDFASGPWGYTF; j_gene: TRBJ1-2; abundance: few; v_gene: TRBV24-1; len: 15; d_gene: .
CDR3nt: TGCGCCAGCAGCTTGGTAGGTGTGACAGATAATTCACCCCTCCACTTT; CDR3aa: CASSLVGVTDNSPLHF; j_gene: TRBJ1-6; abundance: few; v_gene: TRBV5-1; len: 16; d_gene: .
CDR3nt: TGCAGCGTTACGACAAGGTCCACCTCAACTAACACCGGGGAGCTGTTTTTT; CDR3aa: CSVTTRSTSTNTGELFF; j_gene: TRBJ2-2; abundance: few; v_gene: TRBV29-1; len: 17; d_gene: .
CDR3nt: TGTGCCATCAGCCACAGGGCGATTGAAGAGACCCAGTACTTC; CDR3aa: CAISHRAIEETQYF; j_gene: TRBJ2-5; abundance: .; v_gene: TRBV10-3; len: 14; d_gene: .
CDR3nt: TGTGCCAGCAGTTCAGGACAGCCTGGTAACATTCAGTACTTC; CDR3aa: CASSSGQPGNIQYF; j_gene: TRBJ2-4; abundance: .; v_gene: TRBV27; len: 14; d_gene: .
CDR3nt: TGTGCCAGCAGTGATAATGGGGGACTGGGGATATCCTACAATGAGCAGTTCTTC; CDR3aa: CASSDNGGLGISYNEQFF; j_gene: TRBJ2-1; abundance: few; v_gene: TRBV6-4; len: 18; d_gene: .
CDR3nt: TGTGCCACCAGCAGCAAACAGGGGAACGAGCAGTTCTTC; CDR3aa: CATSSKQGNEQFF; j_gene: TRBJ2-1; abundance: .; v_gene: TRBV15; len: 13; d_gene: TRBD1
CDR3nt: TGTGCCAGCAGTTTCTCTACTAACACCGGGGAGCTGTTTTTT; CDR3aa: CASSFSTNTGELFF; j_gene: TRBJ2-2; abundance: few; v_gene: TRBV27; len: 14; d_gene: .
CDR3nt: TGTGCCAGCAGTTTAGCGAGTTTGAACACTGAAGCTTTCTTT; CDR3aa: CASSLASLNTEAFF; j_gene: TRBJ1-1; abundance: few; v_gene: TRBV12-3/TRBV12-4; len: 14; d_gene: .
CDR3nt: TGTGCCAGCAGTCACGGCAGCTACAATGAGCAGTTCTTC; CDR3aa: CASSHGSYNEQFF; j_gene: TRBJ2-1; abundance: many; v_gene: TRBV12-3/TRBV12-4; len: 13; d_gene: .
CDR3nt: TGCAGTGCTAGTATGGACAATCAGCCCCAGCATTTT; CDR3aa: CSASMDNQPQHF; j_gene: TRBJ1-5; abundance: .; v_gene: TRBV20-1; len: 12; d_gene: .
CDR3nt: TGTGCCAGCAGCTTGTGGTCGGGGCCGGCGGAGACCCAGTACTTC; CDR3aa: CASSLWSGPAETQYF; j_gene: TRBJ2-5; abundance: .; v_gene: TRBV5-5; len: 15; d_gene: .
CDR3nt: TGTGCCAGCTCCCTGTTCCGGGACAGGGGGGATGAGCAGTTCTTC; CDR3aa: CASSLFRDRGDEQFF; j_gene: TRBJ2-1; abundance: .; v_gene: TRBV6-1; len: 15; d_gene: TRBD1
CDR3nt: TGTGCCACCACCTCTAGGGACACCCCTTACAATGAGCAGTTCTTC; CDR3aa: CATTSRDTPYNEQFF; j_gene: TRBJ2-1; abundance: few; v_gene: TRBV24-1; len: 15; d_gene: .
CDR3nt: TGCAGCGCCCCCTCGGATGGGATCTCCGGGGAGCTGTTTTTT; CDR3aa: CSAPSDGISGELFF; j_gene: TRBJ2-2; abundance: .; v_gene: TRBV29-1; len: 14; d_gene: .
CDR3nt: TGTGCCACCAGTGATTTGGTCGACACGATTTGCACAGATACGCAGTATTTT; CDR3aa: CATSDLVDTICTDTQYF; j_gene: TRBJ2-3; abundance: .; v_gene: TRBV24-1; len: 17; d_gene: .
CDR3nt: TGTGCCAGCAGTGACTGGAGCTCTGGGGCCAACGTCCTGACTTTC; CDR3aa: CASSDWSSGANVLTF; j_gene: TRBJ2-6; abundance: .; v_gene: TRBV6-4; len: 15; d_gene: .
CDR3nt: TGCGCCAGCAGCCAAGGACAGATGGATGAGCAGTTCTTC; CDR3aa: CASSQGQMDEQFF; j_gene: TRBJ2-1; abundance: many; v_gene: TRBV4-1; len: 13; d_gene: .
CDR3nt: TGTGCCAGCAGGCCACATGCGGGGAATGAGCAGTTCTTC; CDR3aa: CASRPHAGNEQFF; j_gene: TRBJ2-1; abundance: .; v_gene: TRBV2; len: 13; d_gene: .
CDR3nt: TGCAGTGCTAGAGATTTGGGGGGAGCCAGATACAATGAGCAGTTCTTC; CDR3aa: CSARDLGGARYNEQFF; j_gene: TRBJ2-1; abundance: many; v_gene: TRBV20-1; len: 16; d_gene: .
CDR3nt: TGTGCCAGCAGCCAAGGGATTAGCGGGGGCGATGAGCAGTTCTTC; CDR3aa: CASSQGISGGDEQFF; j_gene: TRBJ2-1; abundance: many; v_gene: TRBV3-1; len: 15; d_gene: TRBD2
CDR3nt: TGCAGTGCTAGAGATTACCCTGGGGGCCTCACAGATACGCAGTATTTT; CDR3aa: CSARDYPGGLTDTQYF; j_gene: TRBJ2-3; abundance: few; v_gene: TRBV20-1; len: 16; d_gene: .
CDR3nt: TGTGCCAGCAGTTATTCAGCGCTATACAATGAGCAGTTCTTC; CDR3aa: CASSYSALYNEQFF; j_gene: TRBJ2-1; abundance: few; v_gene: TRBV6-5; len: 14; d_gene: .
CDR3nt: TGTGCCACCGCGGGGTCGAGCTCCTACAATGAGCAGTTCTTC; CDR3aa: CATAGSSSYNEQFF; j_gene: TRBJ2-1; abundance: .; v_gene: TRBV7-8; len: 14; d_gene: .